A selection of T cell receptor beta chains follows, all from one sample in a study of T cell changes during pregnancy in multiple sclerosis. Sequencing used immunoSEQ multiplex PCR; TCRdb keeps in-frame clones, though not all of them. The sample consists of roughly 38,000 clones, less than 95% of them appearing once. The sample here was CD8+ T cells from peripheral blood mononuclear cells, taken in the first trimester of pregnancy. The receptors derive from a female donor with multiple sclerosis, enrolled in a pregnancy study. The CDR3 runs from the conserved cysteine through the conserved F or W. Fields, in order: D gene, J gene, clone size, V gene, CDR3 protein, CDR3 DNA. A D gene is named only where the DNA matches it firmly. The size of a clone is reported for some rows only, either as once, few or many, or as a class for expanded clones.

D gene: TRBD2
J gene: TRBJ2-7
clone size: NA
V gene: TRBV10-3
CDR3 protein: CAISELRTGGPHEQYF
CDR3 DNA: TGTGCCATCAGTGAGTTAAGGACGGGGGGGCCCCACGAGCAGTACTTC

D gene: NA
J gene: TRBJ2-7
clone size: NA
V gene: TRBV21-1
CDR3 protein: CASSNLGTSGRRYEQYF
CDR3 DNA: TGTGCCAGCAGCAACCTGGGGACTAGCGGGAGGAGGTACGAGCAGTACTTC

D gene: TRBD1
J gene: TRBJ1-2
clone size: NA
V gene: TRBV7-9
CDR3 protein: CASSFINPRDREDGYTF
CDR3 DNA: TGTGCCAGCAGCTTCATAAACCCCCGGGACAGGGAAGACGGCTACACCTTC

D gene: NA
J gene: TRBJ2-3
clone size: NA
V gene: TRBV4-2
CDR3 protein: CASSPISEVTDTQYF
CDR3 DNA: TGTGCCAGCAGCCCTATTAGCGAGGTCACAGATACGCAGTATTTT

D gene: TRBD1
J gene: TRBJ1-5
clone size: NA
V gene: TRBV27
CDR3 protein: CASSLRQGSYQPQHF
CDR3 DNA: TGTGCCAGCAGTCTAAGACAGGGGAGCTACCAGCCCCAGCATTTT

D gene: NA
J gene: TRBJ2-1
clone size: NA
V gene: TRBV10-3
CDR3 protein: CAISEAGSRNEQFF
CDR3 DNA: TGTGCCATCAGTGAGGCCGGGAGCCGGAATGAGCAGTTCTTC

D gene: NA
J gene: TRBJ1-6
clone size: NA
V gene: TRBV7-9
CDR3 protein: CASSLAPGAGSPLHF
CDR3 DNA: TGTGCCAGCAGCTTAGCGCCAGGGGCAGGTTCACCCCTCCACTTT

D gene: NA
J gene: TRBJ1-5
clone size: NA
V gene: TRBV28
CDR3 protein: CASSLISRGLNQPQHF
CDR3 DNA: TGTGCCAGCAGTTTAATTAGCAGGGGATTAAATCAGCCCCAGCATTTT

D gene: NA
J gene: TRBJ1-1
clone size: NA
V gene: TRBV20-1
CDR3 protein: CSARDRAEAFF
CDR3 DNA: TGCAGTGCTAGAGACCGAGCTGAAGCTTTCTTT

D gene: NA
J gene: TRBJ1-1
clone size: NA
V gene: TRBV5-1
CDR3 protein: CASSLRRMNTEAFF
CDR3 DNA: TGCGCCAGCAGCTTGCGGAGGATGAACACTGAAGCTTTCTTT

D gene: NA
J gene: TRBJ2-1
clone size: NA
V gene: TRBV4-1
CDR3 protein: CASSQGLSNEQFF
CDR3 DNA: TGCGCCAGCAGCCAAGGTCTGAGCAATGAGCAGTTCTTC

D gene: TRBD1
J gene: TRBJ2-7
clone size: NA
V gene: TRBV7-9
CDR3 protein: CASSHRLVQGHYEQYF
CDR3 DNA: TGTGCCAGCAGCCACCGGTTGGTACAGGGGCACTACGAGCAGTACTTC

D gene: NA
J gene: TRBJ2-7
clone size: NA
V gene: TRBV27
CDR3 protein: CASSPLPTYEQYF
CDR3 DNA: TGTGCCAGCAGTCCCTTACCCACTTACGAGCAGTACTTC

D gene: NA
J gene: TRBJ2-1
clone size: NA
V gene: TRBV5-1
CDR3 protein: CASSQMNSYNEQFF
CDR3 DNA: TGCGCCAGCAGCCAGATGAACTCCTACAATGAGCAGTTCTTC

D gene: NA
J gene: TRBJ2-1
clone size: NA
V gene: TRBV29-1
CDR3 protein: CSVATSNEQFF
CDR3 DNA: TGCAGCGTTGCAACTAGTAATGAGCAGTTCTTC

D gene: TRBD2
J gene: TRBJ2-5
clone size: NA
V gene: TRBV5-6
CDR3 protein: CASSLRGGQETQYF
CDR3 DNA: TGTGCCAGCAGCCTGCGGGGGGGCCAGGAGACCCAGTACTTC

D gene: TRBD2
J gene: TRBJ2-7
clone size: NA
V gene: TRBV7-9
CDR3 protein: CASSLEAGVREQYF
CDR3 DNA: TGTGCCAGCAGCTTGGAAGCGGGAGTAAGAGAGCAGTACTTC

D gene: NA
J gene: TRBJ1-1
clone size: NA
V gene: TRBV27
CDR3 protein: CASSTGQNTEAFF
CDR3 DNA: TGTGCCAGCAGTACGGGACAGAACACTGAAGCTTTCTTT

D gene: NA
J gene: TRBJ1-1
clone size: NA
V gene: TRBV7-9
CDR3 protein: CASSLATGLDTEAFF
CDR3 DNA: TGTGCCAGCAGCTTAGCAACAGGGCTTGACACTGAAGCTTTCTTT

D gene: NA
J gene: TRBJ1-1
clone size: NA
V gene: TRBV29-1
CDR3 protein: CSVVQINLTGNGDRVNTEAFF
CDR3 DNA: TGCAGCGTTGTACAGATAAATCTAACAGGAAATGGAGACCGCGTGAACACTGAAGCTTTCTTT

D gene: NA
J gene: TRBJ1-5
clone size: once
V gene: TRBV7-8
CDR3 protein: CASSLALRAAYSNQPQHF
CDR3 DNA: TGTGCCAGCAGCTTAGCTTTGAGGGCTGCCTATAGCAATCAGCCCCAGCATTTT

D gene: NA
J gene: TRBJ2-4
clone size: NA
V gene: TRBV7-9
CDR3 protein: CASSPSQGIQYF
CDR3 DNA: TGTGCCAGCAGCCCTTCACAGGGTATTCAGTACTTC

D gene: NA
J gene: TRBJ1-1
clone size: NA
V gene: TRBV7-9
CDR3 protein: CASSLDTNTEAFF
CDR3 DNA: TGTGCCAGCAGCTTAGACACGAACACTGAAGCTTTCTTT

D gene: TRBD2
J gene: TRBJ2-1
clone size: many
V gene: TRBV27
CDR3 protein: CASSRLAGDPEQFF
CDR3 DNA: TGTGCCAGCAGTCGACTAGCGGGAGACCCTGAGCAGTTCTTC

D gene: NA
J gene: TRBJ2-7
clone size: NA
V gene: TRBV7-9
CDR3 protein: CASSLRQGLYEQYF
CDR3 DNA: TGTGCCAGCAGCTTACGACAGGGACTCTACGAGCAGTACTTC

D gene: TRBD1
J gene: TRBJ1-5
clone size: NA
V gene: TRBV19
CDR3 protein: CASSLTGQGLSPQHF
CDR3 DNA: TGTGCCAGTAGTCTCACGGGACAGGGCCTAAGTCCCCAGCATTTT

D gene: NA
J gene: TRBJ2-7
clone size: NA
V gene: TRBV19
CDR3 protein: CASSDGQNYEQYF
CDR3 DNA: TGTGCCAGTAGCGACGGACAGAACTACGAGCAGTACTTC

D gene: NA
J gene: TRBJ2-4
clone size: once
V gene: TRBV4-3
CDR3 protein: CASSQEGLGVPAKNIQYF
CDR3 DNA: TGCGCCAGCAGCCAAGAAGGGCTCGGGGTACCAGCCAAAAACATTCAGTACTTC

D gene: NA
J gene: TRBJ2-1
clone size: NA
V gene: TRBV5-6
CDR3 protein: CASSLEGGDEQFF
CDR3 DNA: TGTGCCAGCAGCTTGGAAGGCGGGGATGAGCAGTTCTTC

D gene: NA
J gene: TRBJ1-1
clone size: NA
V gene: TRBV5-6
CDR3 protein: CASSFPGFTEAFF
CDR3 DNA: TGTGCCAGCAGCTTTCCAGGGTTCACTGAAGCTTTCTTT

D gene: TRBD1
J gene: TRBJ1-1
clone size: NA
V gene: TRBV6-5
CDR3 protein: CASSYRQGGVNTEAFF
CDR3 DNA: TGTGCCAGCAGTTACCGGCAGGGGGGAGTGAACACTGAAGCTTTCTTT

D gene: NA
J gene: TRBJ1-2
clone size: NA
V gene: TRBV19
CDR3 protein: CASDELGVGGYGYTF
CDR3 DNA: TGTGCCAGCGACGAACTGGGAGTTGGAGGCTATGGCTACACCTTC

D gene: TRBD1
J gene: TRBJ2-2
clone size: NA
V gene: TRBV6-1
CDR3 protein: CASRATGNVAGELFF
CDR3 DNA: TGTGCCAGCAGGGCGACAGGGAATGTTGCCGGGGAGCTGTTTTTT

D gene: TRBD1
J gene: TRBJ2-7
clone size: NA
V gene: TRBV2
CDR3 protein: CASSRGQGENYEQYF
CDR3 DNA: TGTGCCAGCAGTAGGGGACAGGGTGAAAACTACGAGCAGTACTTC

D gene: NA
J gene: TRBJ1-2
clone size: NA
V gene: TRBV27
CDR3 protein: CASSLGGGYGYTF
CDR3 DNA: TGTGCCAGCAGTTTAGGGGGGGGCTATGGCTACACCTTC

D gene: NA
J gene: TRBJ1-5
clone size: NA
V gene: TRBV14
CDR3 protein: CASSQDLGQPQHF
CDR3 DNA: TGTGCCAGCAGCCAAGATCTCGGTCAGCCCCAGCATTTT

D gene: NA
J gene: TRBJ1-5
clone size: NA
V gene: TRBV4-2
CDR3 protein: CASSQDEAGDNQPQHF
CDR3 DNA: TGTGCCAGCAGCCAAGATGAGGCGGGGGATAATCAGCCCCAGCATTTT

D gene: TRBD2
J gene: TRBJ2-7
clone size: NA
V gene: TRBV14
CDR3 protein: CASSKWLAGDYEQYF
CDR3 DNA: TGTGCCAGCAGCAAGTGGCTAGCGGGAGACTACGAGCAGTACTTC

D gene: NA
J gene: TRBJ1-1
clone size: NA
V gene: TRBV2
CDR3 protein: CASSEGAGTEAFF
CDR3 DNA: TGTGCCAGCAGTGAAGGGGCCGGAACTGAAGCTTTCTTT

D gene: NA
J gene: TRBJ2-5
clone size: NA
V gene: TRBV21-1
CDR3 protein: CASSNLRGGSGETQYF
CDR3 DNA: TGTGCCAGCAGCAATTTGCGGGGGGGGTCCGGTGAGACCCAGTACTTC

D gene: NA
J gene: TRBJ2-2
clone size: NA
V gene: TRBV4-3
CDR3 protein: CASSQRGLGGELFF
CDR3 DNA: TGCGCCAGCAGCCAAAGGGGGTTAGGCGGGGAGCTGTTTTTT

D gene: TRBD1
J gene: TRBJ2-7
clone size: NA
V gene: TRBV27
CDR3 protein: CASSPDRGLGYEQYF
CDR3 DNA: TGTGCCAGCAGTCCGGACAGGGGGCTAGGGTACGAGCAGTACTTC

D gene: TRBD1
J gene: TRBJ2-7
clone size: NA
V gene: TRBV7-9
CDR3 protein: CASSLDRAEQYF
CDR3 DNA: TGTGCCAGCAGCTTGGACAGGGCCGAGCAGTACTTC

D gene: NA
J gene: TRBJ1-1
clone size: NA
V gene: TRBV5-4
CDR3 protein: CASSWGGTEAFF
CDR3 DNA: TGTGCCAGCAGCTGGGGGGGCACTGAAGCTTTCTTT

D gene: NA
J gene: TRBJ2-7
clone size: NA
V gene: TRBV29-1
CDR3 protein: CSVASSMAYEQYF
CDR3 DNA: TGCAGCGTTGCCAGTAGCATGGCCTACGAGCAGTACTTC

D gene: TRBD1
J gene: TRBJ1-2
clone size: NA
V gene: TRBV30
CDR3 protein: CAWSPGQGASGYTF
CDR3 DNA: TGTGCCTGGAGCCCGGGACAGGGGGCTTCTGGCTACACCTTC

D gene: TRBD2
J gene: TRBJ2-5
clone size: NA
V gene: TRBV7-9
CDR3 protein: CASSWGLAGSSGARETQYF
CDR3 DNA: TGTGCCAGCAGCTGGGGACTAGCGGGATCCTCCGGGGCACGAGAGACCCAGTACTTC

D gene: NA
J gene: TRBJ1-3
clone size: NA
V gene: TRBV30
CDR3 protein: CAWSDYGNTIYF
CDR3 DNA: TGTGCCTGGAGTGATTATGGAAACACCATATATTTT

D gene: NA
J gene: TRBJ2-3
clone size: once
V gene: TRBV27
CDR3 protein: CASSLDYTDTQYF
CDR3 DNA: TGTGCCAGCAGTTTAGACTACACAGATACGCAGTATTTT

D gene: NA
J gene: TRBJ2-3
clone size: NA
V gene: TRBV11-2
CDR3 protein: CASSLGLTKISTDTQYF
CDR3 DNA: TGTGCCAGCAGCTTAGGACTGACTAAGATTAGCACAGATACGCAGTATTTT

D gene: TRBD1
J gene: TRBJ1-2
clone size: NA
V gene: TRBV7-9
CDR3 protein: CASSGGQADYGYTF
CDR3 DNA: TGTGCCAGCTCGGGGGGACAGGCTGACTATGGCTACACCTTC

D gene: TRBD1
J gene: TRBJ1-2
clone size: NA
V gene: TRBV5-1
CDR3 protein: CASRRTGEKGYTF
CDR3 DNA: TGCGCCAGCAGACGGACAGGGGAAAAGGGCTACACCTTC

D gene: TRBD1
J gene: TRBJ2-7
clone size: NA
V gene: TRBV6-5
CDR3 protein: CASSYSDRVYEQYF
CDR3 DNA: TGTGCCAGCAGTTACTCGGACAGGGTCTACGAGCAGTACTTC

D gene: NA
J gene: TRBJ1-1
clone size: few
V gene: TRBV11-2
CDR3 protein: CASSHLTGNTEAFF
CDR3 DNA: TGTGCCAGCAGCCACCTAACAGGGAACACTGAAGCTTTCTTT

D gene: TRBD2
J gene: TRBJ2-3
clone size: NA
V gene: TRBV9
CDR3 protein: CASSLRTSGGADTQYF
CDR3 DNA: TGTGCCAGCAGCCTCCGGACTAGCGGGGGGGCAGATACGCAGTATTTT